This T cell receptor beta chain was found in a study of T cell responses to AZD1222 COVID-19 vaccine. Points from the study as a whole: At 160-218 and 743-854, vaccine-associated CD4 TCRs were dominant, and they spanned spike. Sampled repertoires all dated from after the peak T cell response.

Second doses that came at about 4 or about 12 weeks were put together. The CDR3 is 13 residues long. Germline V CDR1 and CDR2: SGHVS, FNYEAQ. V shed 7 bases, J shed 1 base, and the junction held 3 bases outside the gene matches. TCRdb keeps only in-frame clones here, not all; method: immunoSEQ multiplex PCR. The sample lists approximately 81,000 clones, about 80% occurring once. As to this clone: Antigen: not known.

The TCR originated in an adult who received the AZD1222 COVID-19 vaccine. This chain connects TRBV7-6 to TRBJ1-1; 7 positions match TRBD1. The sequenced sample was peripheral blood, obtained 28 days after the second AZD1222 dose. DNA of the CDR3: TGTGCCAGCACTAGGGACAGGAACACTGAAGCTTTCTTT. Its protein is CASTRDRNTEAFF.